The present T cell receptor beta chain was sequenced within a study of monozygotic twins with inflammatory bowel disease (dated by TCRdb to between 2018 and 2021). With regard to the full study: The complete study included 28 monozygotic twin pairs: 19 IBD-discordant Danish pairs and nine German pairs, of which four were IBD-concordant and five were IBD-discordant. Disease-associated traits were sought mainly through comparisons between IBD patients and their genetically identical healthy co-twins within discordant pairs. Each individual had, on average, about 151 000 unique TCRalpha sequences and 181 000 unique TCRbeta sequences available for analysis.

Library generation was performed with 5' RACE. Preparation of each TCR library used 3,500 to 4,500 ng of total RNA. For each sample, cDNA synthesis was carried out in eight separate reactions using SMARTScribe reverse transcriptase. During cDNA synthesis, template switching was used to introduce unique molecular identifiers that contained a 6-nucleotide sample barcode. Two nested PCRs of roughly 15 and 9 cycles amplified the TCRalpha and TCRbeta cDNA, and bead purification followed each PCR. Before amplification, the cDNA was treated with uracil DNA-glycosylase and purified using the QIAquick PCR purification kit. The second PCR added Illumina TruSeq-compatible adapters along with sample-specific barcodes. TapeStation and Qubit were used to check library quality and concentration, and 5 ng of each library went into the pool. Pooled libraries were sequenced on an Illumina HiSeq2500 single-index Rapid Run with 2 x 100 bp reads and custom sequencing primers. Under the source paper's analysis protocol: UMI-based consensus assembly with MiGEC version 1.2.6 was used to correct PCR and sequencing errors. V(D)J alignment, clonotype assembly and CDR3 extraction were performed with MiXCR version 2.1.1. To normalise gene usage, clonotype sharing and MAIT/NKT TCR abundance, the top 1000, 10 000 and 20 000 clonotypes in each sample were analysed. After downsampling to 27 000 UMIs, diversity was calculated as the inverse Simpson index using the vegan R package. Statistical testing used paired Mann-Whitney U tests on the discordant twin pairs and applied Benjamini-Hochberg correction for multiple testing. Once TCRdb had reprocessed the reads, it stored one entry per CDR3 protein sequence and supplied no DNA. The V and J calls come from TCRdb's annotation, not from the publication. This sample's listing comprises approximately 340,000 distinct CDR3 sequences. The ten largest clones add up to over 2% of the sample.

Comment on this clonotype: The target of this receptor is not known.

From each donor, an approximately 2.3 ml peripheral blood sample was collected into PAXgene tubes and kept at -80 degrees C. Without T cell sorting, total RNA was isolated from whole blood using the PAXgene blood miRNA kit on an automated QIAcube. Peripheral blood from monozygotic twin pairs who were concordant or discordant for inflammatory bowel disease underwent deep TCRalpha and TCRbeta repertoire profiling using unique molecular barcoding. For every twin pair, smoking habits were documented, and each individual was categorised as a current, former or never smoker. The CDR3, cysteine through phenylalanine, is 16 amino acids long. A DNA sequence was not provided. The germline V gene encodes CDR1 SGHRS and CDR2 YFSETQ. Study-wide conclusions, independent of this receptor: Because patients were on differing immunosuppressive treatments, the repertoires may have picked up extra background noise and inter-individual variability. A decrease in TCRbeta repertoire diversity, as measured by inverse Simpson index, was observed in IBD patients compared with their healthy co-twins. Fewer clonotypes were shared with other individuals by IBD patients than by healthy twins, most markedly in patients showing signs of disease activity. The analysis was unable to tell different T cell subtypes apart. No single strong signal or clonotype linked to IBD turned up in the results, so the idea that one exists was not supported. Repertoire similarity did not differ between concordant and discordant twins, which could be due to limited statistical power.

The sequence was obtained from a human donor with ulcerative colitis or Crohn's disease, or a healthy co-twin of an affected twin (not recorded which). The sequencing sample was made of blood. The chain was built from TRBV5-1 and TRBJ2-2; the TCRdb D gene call, TRBD1, has no DNA to confirm it. This receptor carries the CDR3 CASSLGDRENTGELFF.